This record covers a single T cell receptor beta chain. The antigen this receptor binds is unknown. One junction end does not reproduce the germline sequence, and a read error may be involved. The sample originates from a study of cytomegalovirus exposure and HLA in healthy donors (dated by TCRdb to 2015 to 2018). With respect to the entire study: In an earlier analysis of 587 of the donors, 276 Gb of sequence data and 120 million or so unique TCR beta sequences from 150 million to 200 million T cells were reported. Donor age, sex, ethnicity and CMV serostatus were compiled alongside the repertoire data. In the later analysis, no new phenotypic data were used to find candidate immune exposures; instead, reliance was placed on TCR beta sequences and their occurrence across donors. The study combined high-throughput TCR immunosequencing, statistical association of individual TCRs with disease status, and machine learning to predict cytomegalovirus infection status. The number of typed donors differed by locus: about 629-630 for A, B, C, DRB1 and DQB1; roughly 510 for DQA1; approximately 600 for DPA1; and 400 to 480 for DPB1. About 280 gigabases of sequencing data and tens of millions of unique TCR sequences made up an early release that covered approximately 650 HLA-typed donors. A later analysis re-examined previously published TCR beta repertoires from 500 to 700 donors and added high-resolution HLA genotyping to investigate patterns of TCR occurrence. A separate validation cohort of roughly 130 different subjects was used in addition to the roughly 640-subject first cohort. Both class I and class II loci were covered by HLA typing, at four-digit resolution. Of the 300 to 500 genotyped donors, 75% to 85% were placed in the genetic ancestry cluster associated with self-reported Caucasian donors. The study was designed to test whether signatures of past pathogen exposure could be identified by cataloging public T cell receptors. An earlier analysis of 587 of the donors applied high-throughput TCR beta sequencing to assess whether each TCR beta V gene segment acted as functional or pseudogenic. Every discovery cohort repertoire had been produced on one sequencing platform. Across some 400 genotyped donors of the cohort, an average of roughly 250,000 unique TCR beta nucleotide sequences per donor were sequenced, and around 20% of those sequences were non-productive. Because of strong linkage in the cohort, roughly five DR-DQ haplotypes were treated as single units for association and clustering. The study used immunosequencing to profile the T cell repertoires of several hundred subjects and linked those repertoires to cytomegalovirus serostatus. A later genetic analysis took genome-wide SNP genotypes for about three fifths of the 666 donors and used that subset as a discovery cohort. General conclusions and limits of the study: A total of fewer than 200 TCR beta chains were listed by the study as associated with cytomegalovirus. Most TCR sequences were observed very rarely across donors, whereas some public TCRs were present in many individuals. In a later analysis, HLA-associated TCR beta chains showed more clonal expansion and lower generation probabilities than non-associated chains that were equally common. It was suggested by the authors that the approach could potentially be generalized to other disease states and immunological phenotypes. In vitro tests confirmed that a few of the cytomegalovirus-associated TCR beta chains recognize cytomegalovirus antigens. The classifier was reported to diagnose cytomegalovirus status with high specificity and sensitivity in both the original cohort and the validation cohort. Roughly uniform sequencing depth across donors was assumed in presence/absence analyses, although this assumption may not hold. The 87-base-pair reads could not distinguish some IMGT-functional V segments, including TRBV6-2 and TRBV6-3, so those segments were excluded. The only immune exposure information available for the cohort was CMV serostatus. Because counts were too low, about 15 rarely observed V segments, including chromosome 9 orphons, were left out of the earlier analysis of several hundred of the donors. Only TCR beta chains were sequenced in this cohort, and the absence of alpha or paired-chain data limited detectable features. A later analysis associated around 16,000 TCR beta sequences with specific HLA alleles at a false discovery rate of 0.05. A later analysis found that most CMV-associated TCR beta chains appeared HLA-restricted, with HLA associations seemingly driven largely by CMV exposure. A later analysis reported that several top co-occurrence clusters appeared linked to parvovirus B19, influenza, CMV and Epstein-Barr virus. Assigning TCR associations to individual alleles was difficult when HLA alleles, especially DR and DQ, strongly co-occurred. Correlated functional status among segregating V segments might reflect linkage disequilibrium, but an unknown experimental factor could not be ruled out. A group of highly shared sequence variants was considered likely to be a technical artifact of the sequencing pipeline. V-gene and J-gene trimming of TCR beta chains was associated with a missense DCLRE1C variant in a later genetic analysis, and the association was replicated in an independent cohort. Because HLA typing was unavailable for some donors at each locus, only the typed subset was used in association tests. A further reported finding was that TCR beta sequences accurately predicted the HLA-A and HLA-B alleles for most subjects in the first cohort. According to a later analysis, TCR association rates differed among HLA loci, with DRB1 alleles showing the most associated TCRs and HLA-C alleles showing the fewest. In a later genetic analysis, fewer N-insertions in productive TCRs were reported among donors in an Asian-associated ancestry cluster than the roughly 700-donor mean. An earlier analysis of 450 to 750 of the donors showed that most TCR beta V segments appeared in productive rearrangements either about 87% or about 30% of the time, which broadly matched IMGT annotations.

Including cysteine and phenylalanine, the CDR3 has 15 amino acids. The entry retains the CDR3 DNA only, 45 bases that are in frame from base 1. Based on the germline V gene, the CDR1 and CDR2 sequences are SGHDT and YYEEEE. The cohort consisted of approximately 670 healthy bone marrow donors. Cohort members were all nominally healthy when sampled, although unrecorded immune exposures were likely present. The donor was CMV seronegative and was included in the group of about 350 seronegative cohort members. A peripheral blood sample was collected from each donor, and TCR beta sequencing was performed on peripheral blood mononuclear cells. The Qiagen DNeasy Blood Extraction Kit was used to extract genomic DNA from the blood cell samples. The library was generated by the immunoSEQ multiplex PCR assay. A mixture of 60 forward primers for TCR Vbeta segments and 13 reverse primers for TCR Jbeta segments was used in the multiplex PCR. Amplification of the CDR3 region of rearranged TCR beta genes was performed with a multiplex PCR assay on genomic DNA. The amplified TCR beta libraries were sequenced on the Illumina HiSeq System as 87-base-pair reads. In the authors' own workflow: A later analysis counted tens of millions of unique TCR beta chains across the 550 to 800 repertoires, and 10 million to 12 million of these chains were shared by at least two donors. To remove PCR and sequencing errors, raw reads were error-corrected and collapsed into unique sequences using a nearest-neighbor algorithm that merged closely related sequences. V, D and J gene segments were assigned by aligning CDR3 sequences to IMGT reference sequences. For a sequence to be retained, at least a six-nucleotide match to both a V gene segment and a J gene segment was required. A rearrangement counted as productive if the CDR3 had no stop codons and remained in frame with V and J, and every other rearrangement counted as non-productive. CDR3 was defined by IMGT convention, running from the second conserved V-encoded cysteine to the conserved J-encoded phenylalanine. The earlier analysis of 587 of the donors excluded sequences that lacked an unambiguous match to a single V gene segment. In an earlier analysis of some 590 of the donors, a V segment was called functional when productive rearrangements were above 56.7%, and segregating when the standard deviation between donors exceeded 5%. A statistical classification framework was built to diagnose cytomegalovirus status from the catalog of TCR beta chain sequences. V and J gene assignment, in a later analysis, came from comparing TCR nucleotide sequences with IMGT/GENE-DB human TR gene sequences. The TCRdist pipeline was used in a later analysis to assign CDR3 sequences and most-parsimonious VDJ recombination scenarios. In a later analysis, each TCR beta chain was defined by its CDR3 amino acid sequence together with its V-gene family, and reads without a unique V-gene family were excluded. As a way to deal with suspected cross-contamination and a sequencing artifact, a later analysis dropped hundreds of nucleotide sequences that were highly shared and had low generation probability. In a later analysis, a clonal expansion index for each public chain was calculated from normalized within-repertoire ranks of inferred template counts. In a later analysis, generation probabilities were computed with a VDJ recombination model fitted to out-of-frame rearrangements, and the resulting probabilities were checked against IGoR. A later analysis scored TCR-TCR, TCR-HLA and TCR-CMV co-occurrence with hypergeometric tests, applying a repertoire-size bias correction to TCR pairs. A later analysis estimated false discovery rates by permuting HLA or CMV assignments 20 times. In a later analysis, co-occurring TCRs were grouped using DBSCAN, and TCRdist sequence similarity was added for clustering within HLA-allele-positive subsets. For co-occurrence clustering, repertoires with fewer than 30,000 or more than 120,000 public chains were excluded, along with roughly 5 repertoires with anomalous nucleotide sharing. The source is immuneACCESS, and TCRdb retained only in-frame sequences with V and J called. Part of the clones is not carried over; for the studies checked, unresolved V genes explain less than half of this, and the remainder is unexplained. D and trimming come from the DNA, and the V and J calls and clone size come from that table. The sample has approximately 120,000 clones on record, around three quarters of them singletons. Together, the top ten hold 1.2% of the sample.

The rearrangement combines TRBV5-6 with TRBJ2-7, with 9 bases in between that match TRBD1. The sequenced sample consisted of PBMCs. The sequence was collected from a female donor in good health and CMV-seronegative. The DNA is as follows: TGTGCCAGCAGCTTGGATAGACAGGGGGTTTCCCGCAGGCACTTC. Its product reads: CASSLDRQGVSRRHF.